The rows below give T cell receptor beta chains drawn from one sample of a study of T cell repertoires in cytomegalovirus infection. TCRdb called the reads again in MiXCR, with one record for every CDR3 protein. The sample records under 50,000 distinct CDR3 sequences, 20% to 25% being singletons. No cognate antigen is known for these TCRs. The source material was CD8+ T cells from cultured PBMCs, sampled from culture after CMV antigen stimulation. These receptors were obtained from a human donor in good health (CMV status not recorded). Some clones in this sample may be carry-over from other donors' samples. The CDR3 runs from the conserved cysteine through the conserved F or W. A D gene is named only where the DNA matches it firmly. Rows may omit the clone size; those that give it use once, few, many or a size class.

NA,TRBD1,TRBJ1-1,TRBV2,CASGDSIFEAFF,TGTGCCAGCGGGGACAGTATCTTTGAGGCTTTCTTT
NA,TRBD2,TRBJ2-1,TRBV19,CASSLRLADPYNEQFF,TGTGCCAGTAGTTTACGACTAGCGGACCCCTACAATGAGCAGTTCTTC
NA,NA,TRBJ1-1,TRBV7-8,CASSSTGTFLEAFF,TGTGCCAGCAGCTCCACCGGGACCTTCCTTGAAGCTTTCTTT
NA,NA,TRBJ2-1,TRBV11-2,CASSLPSEQFF,TGTGCCAGCAGCTTGCCAAGCGAGCAGTTCTTC
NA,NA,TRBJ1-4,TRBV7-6,CASSLGEATNEKLFF,TGTGCCAGCAGCTTAGGGGAAGCAACTAATGAAAAACTGTTTTTT
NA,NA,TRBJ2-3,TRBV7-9,CASSPGHSGSTDTQYF,TGTGCCAGCAGCCCCGGACACTCTGGCTCGACAGATACGCAGTATTTT
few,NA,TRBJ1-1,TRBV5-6,CASSLPEVSAPEAFF,TGTGCCAGCAGCTTGCCCGAGGTGAGTGCTCCTGAAGCTTTCTTT
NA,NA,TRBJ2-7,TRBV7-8,CASSLAYSYEQYF,TGTGCCAGCAGCTTAGCTTATTCCTACGAGCAGTACTTC
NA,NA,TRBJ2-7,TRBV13,CASSSWDTNYEQYF,TGTGCCAGCAGCTCGTGGGACACCAACTACGAGCAGTACTTC
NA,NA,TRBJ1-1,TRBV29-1,CSSGRVGTEAFF,TGCAGCTCGGGCAGGGTGGGCACTGAAGCTTTCTTT
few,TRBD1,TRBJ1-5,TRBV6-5,CASSPTGDSVQPQHF,TGTGCCAGCAGTCCAACAGGGGATTCCGTTCAGCCCCAGCATTTT
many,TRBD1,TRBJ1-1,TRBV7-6,CASSAGSQGVTEAFF,TGTGCCAGCAGCGCCGGGAGTCAGGGGGTCACTGAAGCTTTCTTT
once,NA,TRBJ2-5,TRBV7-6,CASSRWSGSRETQYF,TGTGCCAGCAGCCGGTGGAGCGGTAGTAGAGAGACCCAGTACTTC
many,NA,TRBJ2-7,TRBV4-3,CASSQTPDILWGEQYF,TGCGCCAGCAGCCAGACTCCGGACATCCTATGGGGGGAGCAGTACTTC
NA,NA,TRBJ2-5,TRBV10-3,CATNTVSQETQYF,TGTGCCACGAATACTGTGAGCCAAGAGACCCAGTACTTC
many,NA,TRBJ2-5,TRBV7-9,CASSPSGQETQYF,TGTGCCAGCAGCCCAAGCGGGCAAGAGACCCAGTACTTC
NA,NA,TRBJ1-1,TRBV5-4,CASSPGRNPEAFF,TGTGCCAGCAGCCCTGGACGAAACCCTGAAGCTTTCTTT
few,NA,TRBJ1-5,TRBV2,CASSGDGEGPGSQPQHF,TGTGCCAGCAGTGGAGACGGTGAGGGGCCCGGGAGTCAGCCCCAGCATTTT
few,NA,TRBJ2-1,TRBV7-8,CASSLGRGRDGEQFF,TGTGCCAGCAGCTTAGGTCGAGGGCGCGACGGTGAGCAGTTCTTC
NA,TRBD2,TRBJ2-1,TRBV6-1,CASSDSGGGATEQFF,TGTGCCAGCAGTGATTCCGGCGGGGGGGCCACTGAGCAGTTCTTC
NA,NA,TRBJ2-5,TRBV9,CASSVGSSGQETQYF,TGTGCCAGCAGCGTAGGAAGTAGCGGACAAGAGACCCAGTACTTC
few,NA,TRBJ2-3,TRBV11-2,CASSSHPGPRATDTQYF,TGTGCCAGCAGCTCGCATCCGGGACCCCGTGCGACAGATACGCAGTATTTT
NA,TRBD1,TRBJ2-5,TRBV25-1,CASSGTGWGETQYF,TGTGCCAGCAGTGGGACAGGGTGGGGAGAGACCCAGTACTTC
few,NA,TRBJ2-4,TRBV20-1,CSARVRDLAQYF,TGCAGTGCTAGAGTAAGGGATCTGGCTCAGTACTTC
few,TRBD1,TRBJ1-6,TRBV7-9,CASSLSKAIGGQVLHF,TGTGCCAGCAGCTTATCTAAAGCCATAGGGGGCCAAGTCCTCCACTTT
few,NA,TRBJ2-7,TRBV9,CASSPYGLTSYEQYF,TGTGCCAGCAGCCCCTATGGACTGACCTCCTACGAGCAGTACTTC
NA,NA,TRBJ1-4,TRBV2,CASVATNEKLFF,TGTGCCAGCGTTGCAACTAATGAAAAACTGTTTTTT
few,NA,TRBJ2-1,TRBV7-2,CASSFGIEQFF,TGTGCCAGCAGCTTTGGGATTGAGCAGTTCTTC
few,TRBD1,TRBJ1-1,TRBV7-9,CASSGTGLGTEAFF,TGTGCCAGCAGCGGGACAGGGTTGGGGACTGAAGCTTTCTTT
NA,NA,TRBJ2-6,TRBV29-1,CSVARGTGANVLTF,TGCAGCGTCGCCAGGGGAACCGGGGCCAACGTCCTGACTTTC
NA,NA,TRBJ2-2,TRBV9,CASSADTGELFF,TGTGCCAGCAGCGCAGATACCGGGGAGCTGTTTTTT
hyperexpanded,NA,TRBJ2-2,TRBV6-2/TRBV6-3,CASRWGLGGELFF,TGTGCCAGCAGATGGGGACTCGGAGGGGAGCTGTTTTTT
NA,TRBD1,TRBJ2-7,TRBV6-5,CASSPSQGARREQYF,TGTGCCAGCAGCCCATCACAGGGGGCGCGGAGGGAGCAGTACTTC
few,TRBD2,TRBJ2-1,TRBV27,CASSVPGLAGGTYNEQFF,TGTGCCAGCAGTGTCCCGGGACTAGCGGGAGGCACCTACAATGAGCAGTTCTTC
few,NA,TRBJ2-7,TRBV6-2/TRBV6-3,CASSWESYEQYF,TGTGCCAGCAGTTGGGAATCCTACGAGCAGTACTTC
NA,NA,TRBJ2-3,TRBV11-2,CASSEPFGTPINTDTQYF,TGTGCCAGCAGCGAACCGTTCGGGACTCCCATTAACACAGATACGCAGTATTTT
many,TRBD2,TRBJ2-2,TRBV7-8,CASSRTSGRPDTGELFF,TGTGCCAGCAGTAGGACTAGCGGGAGACCTGACACCGGGGAGCTGTTTTTT
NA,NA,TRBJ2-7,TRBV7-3,CASSLTGRYEQYF,TGTGCCAGCAGCTTAACAGGCCGCTACGAGCAGTACTTC
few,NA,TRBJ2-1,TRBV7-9,CASSLGAPGGQRTAAYNEQFF,TGTGCCAGCAGCTTGGGGGCCCCGGGTGGTCAGCGGACGGCCGCCTACAATGAGCAGTTCTTC
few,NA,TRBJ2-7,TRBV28,CASSLGRRRTYEQYF,TGTGCCAGCAGTTTGGGCCGCCGGCGGACCTACGAGCAGTACTTC
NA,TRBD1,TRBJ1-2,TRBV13,CASSPQPGQGKGGYTF,TGTGCCAGCAGCCCTCAGCCGGGACAGGGAAAAGGTGGCTACACCTTC
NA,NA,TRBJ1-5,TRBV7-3,CASRPKGVNQPQHF,TGTGCCAGCAGACCAAAAGGGGTCAATCAGCCCCAGCATTTT
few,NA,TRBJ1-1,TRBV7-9,CASSLKTDNTEAFF,TGTGCCAGCAGCTTAAAGACAGACAACACTGAAGCTTTCTTT
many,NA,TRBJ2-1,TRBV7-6,CASSLGVDEQFF,TGTGCCAGCAGCTTAGGTGTGGATGAGCAGTTCTTC
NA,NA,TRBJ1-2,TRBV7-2,CASSGPPGAQYGYTF,TGTGCCAGCAGCGGCCCCCCGGGGGCGCAATATGGCTACACCTTC